A selection of T cell receptor beta chains follows, all from one sample in a study of Ad26.COV2.S vaccination and SARS-CoV-2 variants. Sequenced by immunoSEQ multiplex PCR; TCRdb stores in-frame clones only, minus some. The sample has about 500,000 clones; nearly 90% are singletons. Sequenced material: peripheral blood, taken in a trial of Ad26.COV2.S vaccine versus placebo. The source of these receptors is a person aged 18-60 years who received the Ad26.COV2.S COVID-19 vaccine or a placebo. CDR3s include the opening cysteine and the closing phenylalanine or tryptophan. The D gene is left open where the match is weak. Size is stated for part of the rows, as once, few or many counts, or as a class when the clone is expanded.

clone size	V gene	CDR3 length	D gene	J gene	CDR3 DNA	CDR3 protein
.	TRBV27	12	.	TRBJ2-1	TGTGCCAGCCGAAGACACAACAATGAGCAGTTCTTC	CASRRHNNEQFF
.	TRBV2	13	.	TRBJ1-6	TGTGCCAGCAGTGATGGTCTGGGTTCACCCCTCCACTTT	CASSDGLGSPLHF
few	TRBV7-9	13	.	TRBJ1-2	TGTGCCAGCACCCTAACAGGGATTGGTGGCTACACCTTC	CASTLTGIGGYTF
few	TRBV7-9	14	.	TRBJ1-4	TGTGCCAGCAGCCCGGGACCGGTAGATGAAAAACTGTTTTTT	CASSPGPVDEKLFF
.	TRBV28	19	.	TRBJ1-5	TGTGCCAGCAGTTTAGTTTCGACTCCTCCTTTTCTAAGCAATCAGCCCCAGCATTTT	CASSLVSTPPFLSNQPQHF
.	TRBV5-5	13	.	TRBJ2-7	TGTGCCAGCAGCTTGGGGGGTACCTACGAGCAGTACTTC	CASSLGGTYEQYF
.	TRBV5-5	16	.	TRBJ1-5	TGTGCCAGCACCGCACGGCAGGGTAAGAGCAATCAGCCCCAGCATTTT	CASTARQGKSNQPQHF
.	TRBV6-5	13	.	TRBJ1-1	TGTGCCAGCAGGCCCCCAGTATATTCAGAAGCTTTCTTT	CASRPPVYSEAFF
once	TRBV28	11	.	TRBJ1-6	TGTGCCAGCAGTACCAATTCACCCCTCCACTTT	CASSTNSPLHF
.	TRBV28	16	.	TRBJ2-1	TGTGCCAGCAGTTTATGGTCCGGGAAGAATTACAATGAGCAGTTCTTC	CASSLWSGKNYNEQFF
.	TRBV7-9	15	TRBD2	TRBJ2-5	TGTGCCAGCAGCTTTCAGGGAGGGGTCGTCGAGACCCAGTACTTC	CASSFQGGVVETQYF
.	TRBV30	11	.	TRBJ1-1	TGTGCCTGGAGTGAAAGCCTGGTAGCTTTCTTT	CAWSESLVAFF
.	TRBV6-6	12	.	TRBJ2-2	TGTGCCAGCAGTTACTCGAACGGGGAGCTGTTTTTT	CASSYSNGELFF
.	TRBV19	13	TRBD2	TRBJ2-5	TGTGCCAGTAGTGGCGGACTAGCACAGACCCAGTACTTC	CASSGGLAQTQYF
.	TRBV7-6	15	.	TRBJ2-3	TGTGCCAGCAGCTTAGTCCCAGGTAGCACAGATACGCAGTATTTT	CASSLVPGSTDTQYF
.	TRBV2	15	TRBD1	TRBJ1-1	TGTGCCAGCAGTGAGGGGACAGGGCCGGACACTGAAGCTTTCTTT	CASSEGTGPDTEAFF
.	TRBV18	13	.	TRBJ1-5	TGTGCCAGCTCACCTGACAGCAATCAGCCCCAGCATTTT	CASSPDSNQPQHF
.	TRBV18	16	.	TRBJ2-5	TGTGCCAGCTCACCTCTGGGCCCTTTCGAGGAAGAGACCCAGTACTTC	CASSPLGPFEEETQYF
.	TRBV19	14	.	TRBJ2-7	TGTGCCAGTAGTCAGGACTTCCCCTCCTACGAGCAGTACTTC	CASSQDFPSYEQYF
.	TRBV7-2	15	TRBD1	TRBJ1-6	TGTGCCAGCAGCCTCCGGGACAGTTCTTATTCACCCCTCCACTTT	CASSLRDSSYSPLHF
few	TRBV12-3/TRBV12-4	13	.	TRBJ1-3	TGTGCCAGCAGTTTGCTCACTGGAAACACCATATATTTT	CASSLLTGNTIYF
.	TRBV7-7	16	.	TRBJ1-5	TGTGCTAGCAGCCGTATTGGGGGGACTCTAAATCAGCCCCAGCATTTT	CASSRIGGTLNQPQHF
many	TRBV7-9	15	.	TRBJ2-7	TGTGCCAGCAGCTTAGTCGAGAGTGTGGCGGGCGAGCAGTACTTC	CASSLVESVAGEQYF
.	TRBV15	15	.	TRBJ1-3	TGTGCCACCAGCAGCCTCAGGGGACACGGAAACACCATATATTTT	CATSSLRGHGNTIYF
.	TRBV19	13	.	TRBJ2-1	TGTGCCAGTAGTATAGCGGGCCACAATGAGCAGTTCTTC	CASSIAGHNEQFF
.	TRBV7-9	14	.	TRBJ2-1	TGTGCCAGCAGCCCCCGGTCAACCCGGGATGAGCAGTTCTTC	CASSPRSTRDEQFF
.	TRBV18	14	.	TRBJ2-2	TGTGCCAGCTCACCCGAGCGAGGCACCGGGGAGCTGTTTTTT	CASSPERGTGELFF